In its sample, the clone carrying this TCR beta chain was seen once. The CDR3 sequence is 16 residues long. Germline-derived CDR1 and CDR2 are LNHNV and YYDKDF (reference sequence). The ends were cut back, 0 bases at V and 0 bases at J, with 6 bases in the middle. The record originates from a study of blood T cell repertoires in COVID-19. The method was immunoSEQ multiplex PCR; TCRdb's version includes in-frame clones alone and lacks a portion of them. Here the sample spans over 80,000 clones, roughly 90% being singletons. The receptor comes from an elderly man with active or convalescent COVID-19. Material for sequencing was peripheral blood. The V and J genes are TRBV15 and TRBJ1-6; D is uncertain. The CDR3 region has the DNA TGTGCCACCAGCAGAGAGGCCAGCTCCTATAATTCACCCCTCCACTTT. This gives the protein CATSREASSYNSPLHF.